This T cell receptor beta chain stems from a study of shared clonotypes between healthy human individuals. Study outcomes and limitations: A handful of donors shared 4.5% to 6.5% of their naive CD4 clonotypes. Non-shared clonotypes had lower generation probabilities than those shared by all four donors.

Note on this clone: As yet, its antigen is unknown.

Some clones are missing from TCRdb's copy, which holds only in-frame ones; the method was immunoSEQ multiplex PCR. The sample has about 1.1 million clones; 70% to 80% are singletons. With 3 bases removed from V and 1 base from J, the gap between germline ends came to 8 bases. The CDR3 spans 14 residues. The germline gives CDR1 SGHRS, CDR2 YFSETQ. A CD45RA-negative memory subset and a CD45RA+ naive subset were separated from the CD4+ cells. The clonotype originates from a man aged 18 to 30 in good health. Some clones in this sample may be carry-over from other donors' samples. V and J are TRBV5-1 and TRBJ2-1; D call uncertain. Sequenced sample: memory CD4+ T cells from PBMCs. Regarding subset: CD45RA-negative fraction. The CDR3 region is CASSWATSYNEQFF. The CDR3 coding sequence is TGCGCCAGCAGCTGGGCCACGTCCTACAATGAGCAGTTCTTC.